This paragraph covers one T cell receptor beta chain sequence. No cognate antigen has been identified for it. Per-nucleotide qualities are absent, and no much larger clonotype sits a single base away. Receptor libraries were prepared by the immunoSEQ multiplex PCR assay. For the multiplex PCR, a mixture combining 60 forward primers for TCR Vbeta segments and 13 reverse primers for TCR Jbeta segments was used. The CDR3 region of rearranged TCR beta genes was amplified from genomic DNA by a multiplex PCR assay. The Illumina HiSeq System was used to sequence the amplified TCR beta libraries as 87-base-pair reads. In the paper's pipeline: A later analysis counted approximately 76 million unique TCR beta chains across the 650 to 800 repertoires, and approximately 11 million of these chains were shared by at least two donors. Raw reads were error-corrected and collapsed into unique sequences with a nearest-neighbor algorithm that merged closely related sequences to remove PCR and sequencing errors. Alignment of CDR3 sequences to IMGT reference sequences was used to assign V, D and J gene segments. Each retained sequence needed at least a six-nucleotide match to both a V gene segment and a J gene segment. A rearrangement was called productive if the CDR3 had no stop codons and remained in frame with V and J, and every other rearrangement was called non-productive. CDR3 was defined according to IMGT convention as the region running from the second conserved V-encoded cysteine to the conserved J-encoded phenylalanine. In an earlier analysis of around 570 of the donors, sequences lacking an unambiguous match to a single V gene segment were excluded. In an earlier analysis of several hundred of the donors, V segments were called functional above 56.7% productive rearrangements and were called segregating when the between-donor standard deviation exceeded 5%. A statistical classification framework was built for diagnosing cytomegalovirus status from the catalog of TCR beta chain sequences. A later analysis assigned V and J genes by comparing TCR nucleotide sequences with IMGT/GENE-DB human TR gene sequences. A later analysis assigned CDR3 sequences and most-parsimonious VDJ recombination scenarios with the TCRdist pipeline. In a later analysis, every TCR beta chain was defined by the combination of its CDR3 amino acid sequence and its V-gene family, and reads without a unique V-gene family were dropped. To address suspected cross-contamination and a sequencing artifact, a later analysis removed roughly 580 highly shared, low-generation-probability nucleotide sequences. In a later analysis, a clonal expansion index was calculated for each public chain from normalized within-repertoire ranks of inferred template counts. Generation probabilities in a later analysis came from a VDJ recombination model fitted to out-of-frame rearrangements, and those results were checked against IGoR. Hypergeometric tests were used in a later analysis to score TCR-TCR, TCR-HLA and TCR-CMV co-occurrence, with a repertoire-size bias correction applied to the TCR pairs. To estimate false discovery rates, a later analysis permuted the HLA or CMV assignments 20 times. In a later analysis, co-occurring TCRs were grouped using DBSCAN, with TCRdist sequence similarity added in when clustering inside HLA-allele-positive subsets. Repertoires with fewer than 30,000 or more than 120,000 public chains were left out of co-occurrence clustering, as were five repertoires with anomalous nucleotide sharing. Imported from immuneACCESS, the table was reduced by TCRdb to in-frame sequences with V and J called. These copies leave out some clones; in studies compared against another copy, an unresolved V gene accounts for under half, and the cause of the remainder is not known. V and J calls and clone size are those listed in that table; D and trimming were worked out from the DNA. This sample has about 120,000 clones in its table, and about four fifths of those were observed once. The leading ten clones occupy 3.5% to 5% of the sample.

The data originate from a study of cytomegalovirus exposure and HLA in healthy donors (TCRdb year 2017). In the study overall: In an earlier analysis of 550 to 750 of the donors, under 300 Gb of sequence data and just under 120 million unique TCR beta sequences from approximately 180 million T cells were reported. An early release that covered several hundred HLA-typed donors contained approximately 300 gigabases of sequencing data and 75 million to 100 million unique TCR sequences. Of the 350 to 450 genotyped donors, less than 85% were placed in the genetic ancestry cluster associated with self-reported Caucasian donors. The study aimed to test whether signatures of past pathogen exposure could be identified by cataloging public T cell receptors. The study used immunosequencing to profile the T cell repertoires of under 700 subjects and linked those repertoires to cytomegalovirus serostatus. In addition to the first cohort of 666 subjects, a separate validation cohort of some 120 different subjects was used. High-throughput TCR immunosequencing, statistical association of individual TCRs with disease status, and machine learning were combined to predict cytomegalovirus infection status. A later analysis re-analyzed previously published TCR beta repertoires from about 730 donors and added high-resolution HLA genotyping to study TCR occurrence patterns. Rather than using new phenotypic data, the later analysis identified candidate immune exposures from TCR beta sequences and from how often those sequences occurred across donors. An earlier analysis of 587 of the donors used high-throughput TCR beta sequencing to judge whether each TCR beta V gene segment behaved as functional or pseudogenic. Alongside the repertoire data, information on donor age, sex, ethnicity and CMV serostatus was compiled. A later genetic analysis took genome-wide SNP genotypes for about 65% of the 666 donors and used that subset as a discovery cohort. All discovery cohort repertoires had been generated using a single sequencing platform. Class I and class II HLA loci were covered by the typing at four-digit resolution. The number of typed donors differed by locus: 629-630 for A, B, C, DRB1 and DQB1; 500 to 550 for DQA1; roughly 600 for DPA1; and approximately 450 for DPB1. Because of strong linkage in the cohort, 4 to 6 DR-DQ haplotypes were treated as single units for association and clustering. On average, roughly 240,000 unique TCR beta nucleotide sequences were sequenced per donor among about 400 genotyped donors of the cohort, with roughly 20% of those sequences being non-productive. Study-wide findings and limitations: According to a later analysis, parvovirus B19, influenza, CMV and Epstein-Barr virus appeared linked to several top co-occurrence clusters. This cohort had only TCR beta chains sequenced, and the lack of alpha or paired-chain data limited which features could be detected. Because HLA typing was unavailable for some donors at each locus, only the typed subset was used in association tests. In a later analysis, TCR association rates were found to vary across HLA loci, with the most associated TCRs seen for DRB1 alleles and the fewest for HLA-C alleles. In a later genetic analysis, a missense DCLRE1C variant was associated with V-gene and J-gene trimming of TCR beta chains, and the association was replicated in an independent cohort. A further reported finding was that TCR beta sequences accurately predicted the HLA-A and HLA-B alleles for most subjects in the first cohort. In a later genetic analysis, fewer N-insertions in productive TCRs were reported among donors in an Asian-associated ancestry cluster than the approximately 630-donor mean. The presence/absence analyses assumed that sequencing depth was roughly uniform across donors, and that assumption may not be true. Because counts were too low, roughly 18 rarely observed V segments, including chromosome 9 orphons, were left out of the earlier analysis of some 600 of the donors. Assigning TCR associations to individual alleles was difficult when HLA alleles, especially DR and DQ, strongly co-occurred. Specific HLA alleles were associated with roughly 17,000 TCR beta sequences at a false discovery rate of 0.05 in a later analysis. For the cohort, immune exposure information was limited to CMV serostatus. Most CMV-associated TCR beta chains appeared to be HLA-restricted in a later analysis, and the HLA associations seemed to be driven largely by CMV exposure. A cluster of highly shared sequence variants was judged likely to be a technical artifact of the sequencing pipeline. The 87-base-pair reads could not distinguish some IMGT-functional V segments, including TRBV6-2 and TRBV6-3, so those segments were excluded. The classifier was reported to diagnose cytomegalovirus status with high specificity and sensitivity in both the original and validation cohorts. The study gave a list of around 170 TCR beta chains associated with cytomegalovirus. While some public TCRs were present in many individuals, most TCR sequences turned up only very rarely across donors. In an earlier analysis of more than 450 of the donors, most TCR beta V segments were observed in productive rearrangements about 90% or about 30% of the time, broadly matching IMGT annotations. According to the authors, the approach could potentially be generalized to other disease states and immunological phenotypes. A few of the identified cytomegalovirus-associated TCR beta chains were confirmed in vitro to be specific for cytomegalovirus antigens. Linkage disequilibrium might explain the correlated functional status among segregating V segments, but an unknown experimental factor could not be excluded. Compared with equally common non-associated chains, HLA-associated TCR beta chains in a later analysis were more clonally expanded and had lower generation probabilities.

The cohort consisted of approximately 670 healthy bone marrow donors. Cohort members were all nominally healthy when sampled, although unrecorded immune exposures were likely present. The donor was CMV seropositive and was included in the group of 250 to 350 seropositive cohort members. A peripheral blood sample was provided by each donor, and peripheral blood mononuclear cells were used for TCR beta sequencing. The Qiagen DNeasy Blood Extraction Kit was used to extract genomic DNA from the blood cell samples. V lost 6 bases and J lost 4 bases; the stretch between them is 12 bases long. Reading from cysteine to phenylalanine, the CDR3 counts 13 amino acids. The only DNA kept is the CDR3, 39 bases in frame from the first base. The germline V gene (reference sequence) provides CDR1 LNHDA and CDR2 SQIVND.

The rearrangement joined TRBV19 to TRBJ1-1; TRBD1 could be the D gene, as 5 bases match. This clonotype was sampled from a man between 25 and 39 years old in good health and CMV-seropositive. The sequenced sample consisted of PBMCs. In nucleotides, the sequence is TGTGCCAGTAGGGATGGACATCTCACTGAAGCTTTCTTT. Its translation is CASRDGHLTEAFF.